A selection of T cell receptor beta chains follows, all from one sample in a study of T cell repertoires in cytomegalovirus infection. Antigen specificity for these receptors is unknown. TCRdb re-called the reads through MiXCR, storing one row per CDR3 protein. The top ten clones hold over 13% of a sample with hundreds of thousands of distinct CDR3 sequences, roughly 30% of them seen once. The source was cultured CD8+ T cells from PBMCs, collected from culture after CMV antigen stimulation. The receptors stem from a human donor in good health (CMV status not recorded). Some clones in this sample may be carry-over from other donors' samples. The CDR3 runs from the conserved cysteine through the conserved F or W. The order of the fields is V gene, clone size, J gene, D gene, CDR3 protein, CDR3 DNA. The D gene is left open where the match is weak. Size is omitted from some rows. Given values are once, few, many or a class for expanded clones.

>TRBV27|few|TRBJ2-1|.
CASFFRWGPINEQFF
TGTGCCAGCTTTTTCCGGTGGGGACCCATCAATGAGCAGTTCTTC
>TRBV20-1|.|TRBJ1-6|.
CSARDQGPSSYNSPLHF
TGCAGTGCTAGAGATCAAGGGCCGAGCTCCTATAATTCACCCCTCCACTTT
>TRBV6-5|few|TRBJ2-2|TRBD2
CASSYHTSGGAHGELFF
TGTGCCAGCAGTTACCACACTAGCGGGGGGGCCCACGGGGAGCTGTTTTTT
>TRBV6-1|.|TRBJ2-3|TRBD2
CASLFITSGDTQYF
TGTGCCAGCCTATTCATCACTAGCGGGGATACGCAGTATTTT
>TRBV7-6|.|TRBJ1-1|.
CASSLEGEGWTEAFF
TGTGCCAGCAGCTTAGAGGGTGAGGGGTGGACTGAAGCTTTCTTT
>TRBV19|.|TRBJ2-5|.
CASSLQIAGPETQYF
TGTGCCAGTAGTCTTCAAATTGCGGGGCCAGAGACCCAGTACTTC
>TRBV6-1|few|TRBJ2-1|.
CASSVPGNEQFF
TGTGCCAGCAGCGTCCCCGGAAATGAGCAGTTCTTC
>TRBV27|.|TRBJ1-4|.
CASSLPPRQGSKEKLFF
TGTGCCAGCAGTTTACCCCCCCGCCAGGGGAGTAAGGAAAAACTGTTTTTT
>TRBV6-2/TRBV6-3|many|TRBJ2-3|TRBD1
CASSYSDRGQTDTQYF
TGTGCCAGCAGTTATTCGGACAGGGGGCAAACAGATACGCAGTATTTT
>TRBV7-8|.|TRBJ2-3|.
CSSSSPGQEPNPQTDTQYF
TGTTCCAGCAGCTCCCCAGGGCAGGAACCAAACCCACAAACAGATACGCAGTATTTT
>TRBV19|.|TRBJ1-2|.
CASETGGAGDYGYTF
TGTGCCAGTGAGACAGGAGGGGCAGGAGACTATGGCTACACCTTC
>TRBV6-1|few|TRBJ2-3|TRBD1
CASSLDRQYTQYF
TGTGCCAGCAGTCTGGACAGGCAATATACGCAGTATTTT
>TRBV6-5|few|TRBJ2-5|TRBD1
CASSYKTGDGETQYF
TGTGCCAGCAGTTATAAGACAGGGGACGGAGAGACCCAGTACTTC
>TRBV11-3|.|TRBJ1-5|TRBD1
CASSLVSHGCLQGPWTQHF
TGTGCCAGCAGCTTAGTTTCCCATGGGTGCCTACAGGGGCCTTGGACCCAGCATTTT
>TRBV7-3|few|TRBJ2-1|TRBD1
CASSLRRQGYNEQFF
TGTGCCAGCAGCTTAAGGAGACAGGGCTACAATGAGCAGTTCTTC
>TRBV14|.|TRBJ2-7|TRBD2
CASSQKRGEYYEQYF
TGTGCCAGCAGCCAAAAGCGGGGGGAATACTACGAGCAGTACTTC
>TRBV7-2|many|TRBJ1-1|.
CASSFPAVMNTEAFF
TGTGCCAGCAGCTTCCCCGCGGTTATGAACACTGAAGCTTTCTTT
>TRBV7-6|few|TRBJ1-6|TRBD1
CASSNTRDRSSYNSPLHF
TGTGCCAGCAGCAACACGCGGGACAGGAGCTCCTATAATTCACCCCTCCACTTT
>TRBV19|few|TRBJ1-1|.
CASKVSAREAFF
TGTGCCAGTAAAGTATCGGCACGCGAAGCTTTCTTT
>TRBV6-1|.|TRBJ2-1|TRBD2
CAIALAGGPNNEQFF
TGTGCCATCGCCTTAGCGGGGGGGCCGAACAATGAGCAGTTCTTC
>TRBV7-3|once|TRBJ2-5|.
CVSSLGQGQETQYF
TGTGTCAGCAGCTTAGGGCAGGGACAAGAGACCCAGTACTTC
>TRBV19|few|TRBJ1-4|.
CASRASNRVREKLFF
TGTGCCAGTAGGGCCTCGAACAGGGTGCGCGAAAAACTGTTTTTT
>TRBV6-6|.|TRBJ2-1|.
CASSYEPPSSYNEQFF
TGTGCCAGCAGTTACGAACCTCCGAGCTCCTACAATGAGCAGTTCTTC
>TRBV7-6|many|TRBJ2-1|TRBD1
CASSFGQGRYNEQFF
TGTGCCAGCAGCTTTGGACAGGGGCGGTACAATGAGCAGTTCTTC
>TRBV28|.|TRBJ1-2|.
CASSQERPYGYTF
TGTGCCAGCAGCCAAGAAAGACCCTATGGCTACACCTTC
>TRBV5-1|.|TRBJ2-2|.
CASSLEMDINTGELFF
TGCGCCAGCAGCTTGGAGATGGACATAAACACCGGGGAGCTGTTTTTT
>TRBV5-1|.|TRBJ2-2|.
CASSIYRATNTGELFF
TGCGCCAGCAGCATATACAGGGCGACGAACACCGGGGAGCTGTTTTTT
>TRBV4-1|.|TRBJ1-5|.
CASSQGTPGGGYNQPQHF
TGCGCCAGCAGCCAAGGGACACCCGGCGGGGGATACAATCAGCCCCAGCATTTT
>TRBV5-4|.|TRBJ2-3|.
CASSFFGASAVRGTDTQYF
TGTGCCAGCAGCTTTTTTGGGGCTAGCGCTGTCCGCGGCACAGATACGCAGTATTTT
>TRBV7-1|few|TRBJ2-7|TRBD1
CASSPSRDRGYEQYF
TGTGCCAGCAGCCCGTCCCGGGACAGGGGATACGAGCAGTACTTC
>TRBV3-1|once|TRBJ2-7|TRBD2
CASSLGGRGRDEQYF
TGTGCCAGCAGCCTCGGGGGGAGGGGAAGAGACGAGCAGTACTTC
>TRBV20-1|few|TRBJ2-3|TRBD2
CSAKSAQRGALVFSTDTQYF
TGCAGTGCTAAGAGCGCCCAGCGGGGGGCCCTTGTCTTTAGCACAGATACGCAGTATTTT
>TRBV10-3|.|TRBJ1-1|.
CAISSGDENTEAFF
TGTGCCATCAGTTCGGGGGATGAGAACACTGAAGCTTTCTTT
>TRBV28|.|TRBJ1-2|.
CASSPLYRGYTF
TGTGCCAGCAGTCCCCTCTATCGTGGCTACACCTTC
>TRBV6-6|many|TRBJ1-5|.
CASSWTDQPQHF
TGTGCCAGCAGTTGGACCGATCAGCCCCAGCATTTT
>TRBV7-6|few|TRBJ1-6|TRBD1
CASSPGQAPSYNSPLHF
TGTGCCAGCAGCCCGGGACAGGCGCCCTCCTATAATTCACCCCTCCACTTT
>TRBV10-3|.|TRBJ2-1|.
CAIIRTEGSYNEQFF
TGTGCCATCATCCGGACAGAGGGTTCCTACAATGAGCAGTTCTTC
>TRBV7-6|few|TRBJ2-7|.
CASSLSSGRDYEQYF
TGTGCCAGCAGCCTGTCGTCGGGACGCGACTACGAGCAGTACTTC
>TRBV28|few|TRBJ1-5|.
CASSFVVLGRPQHF
TGTGCCAGCAGTTTTGTGGTCCTTGGACGGCCCCAGCATTTT
>TRBV2|few|TRBJ2-1|TRBD2
CAGRTSGGTLYNEQFF
TGTGCCGGAAGGACTAGCGGGGGGACCTTGTACAATGAGCAGTTCTTC
>TRBV7-9|.|TRBJ1-2|TRBD1
CASSSTGQGYTF
TGTGCCAGCAGCTCGACAGGGCAGGGCTACACCTTC
>TRBV19|.|TRBJ1-2|.
CASSIPTMDYGYTF
TGTGCCAGTAGTATACCCACTATGGACTATGGCTACACCTTC
>TRBV6-6|.|TRBJ2-1|TRBD2
CASSSIAGGAYNEQFF
TGTGCCAGCAGTTCCATAGCGGGGGGGGCTTACAATGAGCAGTTCTTC
>TRBV7-6|.|TRBJ2-3|TRBD2
CASSLSVGLAGGSDTQYF
TGTGCCAGCAGCTTATCCGTCGGGCTAGCGGGGGGTTCAGATACGCAGTATTTT
>TRBV20-1|.|TRBJ2-1|TRBD2
CSARVQRGWDEQFF
TGCAGTGCTAGAGTCCAGCGGGGGTGGGATGAGCAGTTCTTC
>TRBV7-9|many|TRBJ2-6|.
CASSSGSAGQSSGANVLTF
TGTGCCAGCAGCTCCGGTTCGGCAGGGCAGAGCTCTGGGGCCAACGTCCTGACTTTC
>TRBV7-4|.|TRBJ1-3|.
CASSLIKQAAADTIYF
TGTGCCAGCAGCTTAATTAAACAGGCGGCTGCGGACACCATATATTTT
>TRBV7-2|many|TRBJ2-5|TRBD2
CASSAGSGGAWYQETQYF
TGTGCCAGCAGCGCGGGGAGCGGGGGGGCCTGGTACCAAGAGACCCAGTACTTC
>TRBV15|.|TRBJ2-3|TRBD2
CASSPGGEGLDTQYF
TGTGCCAGCTCTCCGGGAGGGGAAGGGTTGGATACGCAGTATTTT
>TRBV7-2|.|TRBJ1-4|.
CASSLARGRGEKLFF
TGTGCCAGCAGCTTAGCCAGGGGCCGAGGGGAAAAACTGTTTTTT
>TRBV5-6|few|TRBJ2-3|TRBD2
CASSSGPGLADWDTQYF
TGTGCCAGCAGCTCCGGGCCGGGACTAGCGGATTGGGATACGCAGTATTTT
>TRBV19|.|TRBJ2-3|.
CVSSHRDPRDTQYF
TGTGTCAGTAGTCACCGGGACCCCCGGGATACGCAGTATTTT
>TRBV7-8|.|TRBJ2-5|.
CASSSDRKTQYF
TGTGCCAGCAGCTCGGACAGAAAGACCCAGTACTTC
>TRBV7-2|.|TRBJ2-2|.
CASSYETTTGELFF
TGTGCCAGCAGTTACGAGACTACAACCGGGGAGCTGTTTTTT